The subject of this entry is one T cell receptor beta chain. Its antigen is unknown. The input was approximately 0.45 ug total RNA; TCR beta cDNA was made from it with a constant-region primer. The TCR beta library was amplified through three nested multiplex PCR rounds in a modified ARM-PCR procedure. Amplification in the first two PCR rounds was performed using TRBV1-TRBV30 forward primers and a C-beta reverse primer for 10 cycles each. TCRdb ran MiXCR on the multiplex PCR reads and lists one entry per CDR3 protein. The sample carries 320,000 or so distinct CDR3 sequences, 55% to 65% recorded once. The CDR3 is 18 residues long. CDR1 and CDR2 (germline): MNHEY, SVGEGT. Trimming took 5 bases from V and 4 from J, leaving 25 bases between them. The researchers obtained blood RNA from unsorted whole blood and also extracted germline DNA. These data come from a study of tumor-infiltrating lymphocytes in primary liver carcinoma. Study results and limitations: Relative to blood, tumors carried a significantly larger fraction of the repertoire in their top 250 clones (p = 0.039).

This receptor was identified in a man aged 35 to 55 with primary liver carcinoma and hepatitis B virus infection. Material: peripheral blood. V and J are TRBV6-2 or TRBV6-3 and TRBJ2-3; tentatively, D is TRBD2 (6 bases). The CDR3 here is CASSDPSTRGDDADTQYF. CDR3 sequence (DNA): TGTGCCAGCAGTGACCCCAGCACCCGCGGGGACGATGCAGATACGCAGTATTTT.